The clone carrying this T cell receptor beta chain was seen more than once but under ten times. Documented time point: patch test 2, 6 weeks after DPC sensitization. Treatment reported: therapeutic diphenylcyclopropenone sensitization with weekly scalp DPC. Sample donors consisted of patients with alopecia, aged 18 to 70 years, who were suitable for DPC. The data stem from a study of human T cells and chemical hapten exposure. Study-wide background: Upper back patch tests used 0.01% DPC, scored after 6 days.

The library tagged individual cDNA molecules with unique molecular identifiers. TCRdb independently ran MiXCR on the RACE reads; one entry per CDR3 protein. The sample lists fewer than 150,000 distinct CDR3 sequences, roughly 12% occurring once. This CDR3 has 13 residues. The germline V gene has CDR1 SEHNR and CDR2 FQNEAQ (reference sequence). The V and J ends lost 9 bases and 4 bases respectively, with 13 bases between them. This clonotype was sampled from a woman between 45 and 65 years old with alopecia areata. Some clones in this sample may be carry-over from other donors' samples. This specimen consisted of whole blood, obtained in connection with sensitization to the hapten diphenylcyclopropenone (DPC). The gene calls are TRBV7-9 and TRBJ1-3; D remains ambiguous. The CDR3 nucleotides are TGTGCCAGTAGGCACTCGACGGGAAACACCATATATTTT. This sequence encodes CASRHSTGNTIYF.